This T cell receptor (beta chain) was retrieved from a study of glioma-infiltrating T cells. Amplification of TCR alpha and beta CDR3 regions from RNA used iRepertoire nested multiplex PCR. TCRdb redid the calling of the multiplex PCR reads with MiXCR, one entry per CDR3 protein. The top ten clones hold 12% of a sample with roughly 350,000 distinct CDR3 sequences, less than 50% of them seen once. The CDR3 contains 12 residues. Germline V gene sequence: CDR1 SQVTM, CDR2 ANQGSEA. Trimming removed 4 bases from V and 1 base from J, with 6 bases in between. This clonotype came up a few times. The sequenced sample consisted of glioma tissue, nonneoplastic brain tissue, or PBMCs (not recorded which). The chain combines TRBV29-1 with TRBJ2-3; the D is unclear. This TCR was recovered from a human donor with low-grade glioma or glioblastoma, undergoing nonglioma brain surgery, or in good health (not recorded which). DNA for the CDR3: TGCAGCGTTGGGACGGGCACAGATACGCAGTATTTT. It yields the protein CSVGTGTDTQYF.